The 24 T cell receptor beta chains below come from one sample, sequenced in a study of low-dose radiotherapy and immunotherapy resistance in tumors. TRAV- and TRBV-specific primers were used for first-strand cDNA, which covered alpha and beta chains. For amplifying TCRs, the PCR ran for approximately 18 cycles with Phusion, which was used together with a constant-region primer and the adapter on the V primers. One entry per CDR3 protein results from TCRdb running MiXCR on the reads. The profile shows more than 45,000 distinct CDR3 sequences, approximately 25% of them singletons. Noted time point: before trial treatment. The source material was PBMCs, sampled before treatment. The receptors stem from a male donor with prostate cancer.

This clonotype was recorded many times. The chain joins TRBV5-1 to TRBJ2-3; D perhaps matches TRBD2 (6 bases). The CDR3 runs 14 residues. Germline CDR1 reads SGHRS; CDR2 reads YFSETQ. The germline V and J ends were trimmed by 7 bases and 4 bases, with 16 bases remaining between them. The CDR3 nucleotides read TGCGCCAGCTGGAAAGCGGGCGCGCCAGATACGCAGTATTTT. Translation: CASWKAGAPDTQYF.

Many counts were recorded for this clonotype. The V gene is TRBV2, the J gene TRBJ1-5; 7 nucleotides line up with TRBD1. The CDR3 contains 14 residues. The trim removed 5 bases at V and 7 bases at J, leaving 8 bases unmatched. CDR1 is SNHLY and CDR2 is FYNNEI in the germline V gene. CDR3 sequence (DNA): TGTGCCAGCAGTACCGACAGGGTTAACCAGCCCCAGCATTTT. Residues: CASSTDRVNQPQHF.

The rearrangement uses TRBV5-1 and TRBJ2-7; D might be TRBD1 (5 bases). Looked up from germline, CDR1 is SGHRS and CDR2 is YFSETQ. Trimming took 1 base from V and 3 from J, leaving 11 bases between them. The CDR3 loop spans 14 amino acids. The CDR3: CASSLMGLHYEQYF. The CDR3 nucleotides read TGCGCCAGCAGCTTGATGGGGCTACACTACGAGCAGTACTTC.

Note on this clonotype: A far larger clone lies a single base away; this is likely a read error. The V gene is TRBV13, the J gene TRBJ2-1, with 7 bases that match TRBD1. CDR1 PRHDT and CDR2 FYEKMQ come from the germline V gene (reference sequence). CDR3 size: 13 residues. Unmatched junction bases numbered 6, after V lost 4 bases and J lost 9 bases. The CDR3 DNA reads as TGTGCCAGCAGCTGGGGACAGTATCCTGAGCAGTTCTTC. It yields the protein CASSWGQYPEQFF.

There are many counts of this clonotype. The rearrangement links TRBV23-1 to TRBJ1-5, with D perhaps TRBD1 (6 bases). TRBV23-1 is noted as an ORF with a role that remains uncertain. V was cut by 3 bases and J by 6 bases, with 9 bases left in between. The CDR3 extends over 13 amino acids. In DNA form, the CDR3 reads TGCGCCAGCAGTCACCTACAGGGTCAGCCCCAGCATTTT. It is translated as CASSHLQGQPQHF.

Turning to this clonotype: A far larger clone is one base from this, pointing to a likely read error. V usage is TRBV6-1 and J usage is TRBJ1-5, with 11 positions matching TRBD1. The germline V gene has CDR1 MNHNS and CDR2 SASEGT. CDR3 length: 15 amino acids. CDR3 sequence reads: CTSSPGTGGNQPQHF. The CDR3, as DNA: TGTACCAGCAGTCCCGGGACAGGGGGGAATCAGCCCCAGCATTTT.

This clonotype was recorded at least ten times. The chain combines TRBV5-1 with TRBJ2-4, with 10 positions matching TRBD1. Germline values: CDR1 SGHRS, CDR2 YFSETQ. The CDR3 covers 16 residues. The junction had 7 bases not matched to a gene; V was cut back by 4 bases and J by 3 bases. This chain's CDR3 is CASSPGTGADKNIQYF. The CDR3 DNA reads TGCGCCAGCAGCCCCGGGACAGGGGCGGACAAAAACATTCAGTACTTC.

This clonotype has at least ten counts. The chain links TRBV6-2 or TRBV6-3 to TRBJ2-5; D gene uncertain. CDR3 length: 13 residues. Germline V gene lookup returns CDR1 MNHEY and CDR2 SVGEGT. With 5 bases removed from V and 10 bases from J, the gap between germline ends came to 17 bases. The CDR3 protein is CASSEALPGGQYF. The CDR3, as DNA: TGTGCCAGCAGTGAAGCCTTGCCGGGTGGCCAGTACTTC.

Ten or more counts support this clonotype. The rearrangement uses TRBV6-4 and TRBJ2-7; 10 bases map to TRBD1. Germline CDR1 is MRHNA and CDR2 is SNTAGT. Trimming took 0 bases from V and 2 from J; bases not matched to a gene: 1. The CDR3 is 15 amino acids. The CDR3 nucleotides are TGTGCCAGCAGTGACTCCGGGACAGGGGCCTACGAGCAGTACTTC. This sequence encodes CASSDSGTGAYEQYF.

A single count supports this clonotype. A far more abundant clone sits one base away, making this likely a read error. Because it lacks the conserved phenylalanine or tryptophan at the end, this CDR3 is likely a read error. The CDR3 loop reads CASRTYGDTGELFL. In nucleotides, the CDR3 is TGTGCCAGCAGGACCTACGGGGACACCGGGGAGCTGTTTCTT. V gene TRBV6-5 combines with J gene TRBJ2-2, with a possible D match to TRBD2 (5 bases). Trimming removed 6 bases from V and 3 bases from J, with 11 bases in between. Per the germline V gene, CDR1 is MNHEY and CDR2 is SVGAGI. CDR3 length: 14 amino acids.

This clonotype was observed at least ten times. This chain uses TRBV27 with TRBJ2-6, with 8 bases lining up with TRBD1. CDR1 and CDR2 from the germline V gene are MNHEY and SMNVEV (reference sequence). Trimming at V came to 7 bases and at J to 2 bases, leaving 4 bases not matched to a gene. The CDR3 covers 15 residues. The CDR3 spells CASTDRAAGANVLTF. CDR3 bases: TGTGCCAGCACGGACAGGGCCGCTGGGGCCAACGTCCTGACTTTC.

This clonotype was counted ten times or more. This CDR3 is CASSFSGVNTGELFF. Here the CDR3 DNA reads TGTGCCAGCAGTTTTAGCGGGGTGAACACCGGGGAGCTGTTTTTT. The V and J genes are TRBV6-2 or TRBV6-3 and TRBJ2-2, with 8 bases matching TRBD2. Losses at the gene ends were 4 bases for V and 1 base for J; bases not matched to a gene: 2. Germline CDR1 reads MNHEY; CDR2 reads SVGEGT. This CDR3 is 15 amino acids long.

The chain has TRBV7-8 and TRBJ2-3, with a possible D match to TRBD2 (7 bases). CDR3 size: 15 residues. Germline V CDR1 and CDR2: SGHVS, FQNEAQ. Trimming pared 3 bases from V and 3 bases from J, leaving 13 bases between. CDR3 sequence reads: CASSLGAGATDTQYF. Here the CDR3 DNA reads TGTGCCAGCAGCTTGGGGGCGGGGGCGACAGATACGCAGTATTTT.

This clonotype appeared many times. The J gene is TRBJ2-1, the V gene TRBV30; 9 bases align to TRBD2. This CDR3 region has 15 residues. From germline, CDR1 is GTSNPN and CDR2 SVGIG (reference sequence). The V segment lost 1 base and the J segment 0 bases; nucleotides outside the gene matches: 1. In DNA, the CDR3 is TGTGCCTGGAGTGCGACTAGCGGCTCCTACAATGAGCAGTTCTTC. Its protein product is CAWSATSGSYNEQFF.

This clonotype was picked up many times. V gene TRBV20-1 combines with J gene TRBJ2-7; either TRBD1 or TRBD2 may supply D (5 bases each). Germline CDR1 DFQATT, CDR2 SNEGSKA (reference sequence). Trimming pared 5 bases from V and 3 bases from J, leaving 11 bases between. The CDR3 runs to 12 residues. The CDR3 region is CSAVMGDYEQYF. The CDR3 DNA follows: TGCAGTGCTGTTATGGGGGACTACGAGCAGTACTTC.

This clonotype was detected many times. The rearrangement links TRBV20-1 to TRBJ2-7, with a possible D match to TRBD2 (6 bases). V was trimmed by 1 base and J by 2 bases, leaving 12 bases between them. The CDR3 is 14 residues long. Germline assignment: CDR1 DFQATT and CDR2 SNEGSKA (reference sequence). CDR3 loop: CSARVQGGTYEQYF. The DNA of the CDR3 is TGCAGTGCTAGAGTTCAGGGAGGCACCTACGAGCAGTACTTC.

There are many counts of this clonotype. The chain uses TRBV20-1 and TRBJ2-1; 10 bases fit TRBD2. CDR3 length equals 15 residues. The V and J ends lost 6 bases and 3 bases, in that order; junction bases with no gene match: 8. The germline V gene has CDR1 DFQATT and CDR2 SNEGSKA (reference sequence). For the CDR3, the DNA is TGCAGTGCCTCCCAAGCGGGGGGGCGCTACAATGAGCAGTTCTTC. The encoded protein is CSASQAGGRYNEQFF.

This clonotype was recorded many times. V usage is TRBV7-9 and J usage is TRBJ2-7; a possible D gene is TRBD1 (7 bases). Trimming took 4 bases from V and 4 from J, leaving 17 bases between them. Germline lookup yields CDR1 SEHNR and CDR2 FQNEAQ (reference sequence). The CDR3 has 15 amino acids. CDR3 bases: TGTGCCAGCAGCTCCCGGGGGACAGTACTGTACGAGCAGTACTTC. Translating it yields CASSSRGTVLYEQYF.

A remark on this clonotype: A much larger clone differs from this one at a single base, so this may be a read error. V and J are TRBV7-9 and TRBJ1-4, with D perhaps TRBD1 (5 bases). The CDR3 loop spans 16 amino acids. Germline lookup yields CDR1 SEHNR and CDR2 FQNEAQ (reference sequence). V shed 1 base and J shed 1 base, with 10 bases lying between them. This CDR3 reads CASSLDGTVTNEKLFF. The CDR3 coding sequence is TGTGCCAGCAGCTTAGACGGGACTGTAACTAATGAAAAACTGTTTTTT.

This clonotype was picked up many times. The chain employs TRBV12-3 or TRBV12-4 and TRBJ2-4; possible D gene TRBD2, 5 bases. There are 15 residues in the CDR3. V lost 6 bases and J 0 bases, leaving 12 bases between the germline ends. CDR3: CASSPAGIAKNIQYF. CDR3 sequence (DNA): TGTGCCAGCAGCCCCGCCGGGATAGCCAAAAACATTCAGTACTTC.

This clonotype was detected ten times or more. J is TRBJ2-3 and V is TRBV2, with D tentatively TRBD1 (6 bases). The CDR3 is 15 residues long. The V and J ends lost 6 bases and 3 bases respectively, with 16 bases between them. CDR1 and CDR2 (germline): SNHLY, FYNNEI. Written as DNA, the CDR3 is TGTGCCAGCAGGACGGACTTTGGACAGACAGATACGCAGTATTTT. This codes for CASRTDFGQTDTQYF.

Remarks on this clonotype: A far more abundant clone sits one base away, making this likely a read error. The chain has TRBV28 and TRBJ2-7; D might be TRBD2 (7 bases). Trimming removed 5 bases at V and 7 bases at J, with 21 bases between. The CDR3 covers 15 residues. Germline CDR1 is MDHEN and CDR2 is SYDVKM. CDR3 amino acids: CASSESRGLYNEQYF. The CDR3 DNA reads as TGTGCCAGCAGTGAGTCGCGGGGGCTTTACAATGAGCAGTACTTC.

This clonotype occurred many times. The chain is built from TRBV12-3 or TRBV12-4 and TRBJ1-2; D gene ambiguous. Deletions cut 5 bases from V and 1 base from J, with 11 bases between. The CDR3 has 14 residues. The DNA for the CDR3 is TGTGCCAGCAGTCACCGACGGATTAACTATGGCTACACCTTC. It yields the protein CASSHRRINYGYTF.

On this clonotype itself: A far more abundant clone sits one base away, making this likely a read error. V is TRBV6-6 and J is TRBJ2-1; D is unclear. The CDR3 is 13 residues long. The V end lost 3 bases, the J end lost 10 bases, and 13 bases lay between the germline ends. CDR1 and CDR2 from the germline V gene are MNHNY and SVGAGI (reference sequence). The chain's CDR3 is CASSYWQMGEQFF. The CDR3 nucleotides read TGTGCCAGCAGTTATTGGCAAATGGGGGAGCAGTTCTTC.